Detailed here is one T cell receptor (beta chain). This record belongs to a study of early stage breast cancer tumors. This CDR3 comprises 17 residues. Germline CDR1 and CDR2: SGHNT and YYREEE (reference sequence). J lost 5 bases, V lost 5 bases, and 14 bases had no gene match. The protocol was immunoSEQ multiplex PCR, while the TCRdb copy is restricted to in-frame clones and leaves out a portion. Here the sample spans about 72,000 clones, approximately 79% being singletons. The source material was blood. The V and J genes are TRBV5-4 and TRBJ2-3; 10 nucleotides match TRBD2. This TCR derives from a person aged 55 to 70 with breast cancer. In nucleotides, the CDR3 is TGTGCCAGCAGTAAAGAGGCTAGCGGGAGTATTCTAGATACGCAGTATTTT. It codes for CASSKEASGSILDTQYF. Full variable domain (remainder filled in from reference TRBV5-4 and TRBJ2-3): ETGVTQSPTHLIKTRGQQVTLRCSSQSGHNTVSWYQQALGQGPQFIFQYYREEENGRGNFPPRFSGLQFPNYSSELNVNALELDDSALYLCASSKEASGSILDTQYFGPGTRLTVL.